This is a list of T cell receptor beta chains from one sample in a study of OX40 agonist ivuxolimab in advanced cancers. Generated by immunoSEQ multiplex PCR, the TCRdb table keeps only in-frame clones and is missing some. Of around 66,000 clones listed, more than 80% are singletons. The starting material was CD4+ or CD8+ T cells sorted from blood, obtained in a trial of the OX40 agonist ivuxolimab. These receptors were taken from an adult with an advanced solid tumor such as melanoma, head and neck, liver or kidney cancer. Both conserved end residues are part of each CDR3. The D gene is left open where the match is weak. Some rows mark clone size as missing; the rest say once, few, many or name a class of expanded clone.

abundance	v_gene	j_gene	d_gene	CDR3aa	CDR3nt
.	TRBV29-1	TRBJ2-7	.	CSVEDPLGATYEQYF	TGCAGCGTTGAAGATCCTCTGGGAGCAACCTACGAGCAGTACTTC
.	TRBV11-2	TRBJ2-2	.	CASSFGTFTGELFF	TGTGCCAGCAGCTTTGGGACATTTACCGGGGAGCTGTTTTTT
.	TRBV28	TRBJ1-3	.	CASRRPGVSGNTIYF	TGTGCCAGCAGAAGACCAGGGGTCTCTGGAAACACCATATATTTT
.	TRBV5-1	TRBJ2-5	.	CASSVTSSVGGETQYF	TGCGCCAGCAGCGTTACCTCTAGCGTTGGGGGGGAGACCCAGTACTTC
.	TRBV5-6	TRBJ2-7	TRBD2	CASSLLRASGYEQYF	TGTGCCAGCAGCCTCCTCCGGGCTAGCGGCTACGAGCAGTACTTC
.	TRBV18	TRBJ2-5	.	CASSPPQVPPPETQYF	TGTGCCAGCTCACCACCGCAGGTACCCCCTCCTGAGACCCAGTACTTC
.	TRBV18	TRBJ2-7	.	CASSPPQGNEQYF	TGTGCCAGCTCACCCCCACAGGGCAACGAGCAGTACTTC
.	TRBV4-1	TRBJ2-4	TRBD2	CASSLPPGLAAKNIQYF	TGCGCCAGCAGCCTACCCCCTGGACTAGCTGCCAAAAACATTCAGTACTTC
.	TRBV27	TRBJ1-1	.	CASSLWAPMNTEAFF	TGTGCCAGCAGTTTATGGGCCCCTATGAACACTGAAGCTTTCTTT
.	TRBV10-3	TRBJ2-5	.	CAISWNQETQYF	TGTGCCATCAGTTGGAATCAAGAGACCCAGTACTTC
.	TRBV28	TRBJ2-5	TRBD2	CASSLLAGEGTQYF	TGTGCCAGCAGTTTACTAGCGGGAGAAGGGACCCAGTACTTC
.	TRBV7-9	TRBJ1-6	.	CASSRGASYNSPLHF	TGTGCCAGCAGCCGAGGGGCCTCCTATAATTCACCCCTCCACTTT
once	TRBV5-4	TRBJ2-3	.	CASSSYGRTDTQYF	TGTGCCAGCAGCAGCTACGGGCGCACAGATACGCAGTATTTT
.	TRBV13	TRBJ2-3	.	CASSAGPTTTDTQYF	TGTGCCAGCAGCGCGGGCCCGACTACCACAGATACGCAGTATTTT
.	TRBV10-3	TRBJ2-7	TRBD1	CAISGQGPYEQYF	TGTGCCATCTCCGGACAGGGGCCCTACGAGCAGTACTTC
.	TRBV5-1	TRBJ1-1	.	CASSSGQLNTEAFF	TGCGCCAGCAGCTCTGGACAGCTGAACACTGAAGCTTTCTTT
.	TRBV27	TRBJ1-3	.	CASSLQAAGNTIYF	TGTGCCAGCAGTTTACAGGCTGCTGGAAACACCATATATTTT
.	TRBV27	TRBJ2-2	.	CASSPISGITGELFF	TGTGCCAGCAGTCCGATATCAGGGATCACCGGGGAGCTGTTTTTT
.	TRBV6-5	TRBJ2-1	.	CASRPYGDAYNEQFF	TGTGCCAGCAGGCCCTACGGGGACGCCTACAATGAGCAGTTCTTC
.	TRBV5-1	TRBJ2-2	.	CASSRQGLGTGELFF	TGCGCCAGCAGTCGGCAGGGCCTAGGGACCGGGGAGCTGTTTTTT
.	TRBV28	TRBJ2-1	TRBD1	CASSSGGDSYNEQFF	TGTGCCAGCAGCTCAGGGGGCGATTCCTACAATGAGCAGTTCTTC
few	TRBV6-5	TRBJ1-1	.	CASGIRLGEAFF	TGTGCCAGCGGGATCAGGCTGGGTGAAGCTTTCTTT
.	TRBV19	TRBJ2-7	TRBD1	CASSMSPTGTGSGQYF	TGTGCCAGTAGTATGTCTCCGACCGGGACAGGCAGCGGGCAGTACTTC
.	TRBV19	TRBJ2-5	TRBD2	CASTRSGRETQYF	TGTGCCAGTACTAGAAGCGGGAGGGAGACCCAGTACTTC
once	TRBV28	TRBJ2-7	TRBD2	CASSSGTSGRWYEQYF	TGTGCCAGCAGTTCCGGGACTAGCGGGAGGTGGTACGAGCAGTACTTC
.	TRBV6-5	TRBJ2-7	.	CASSYSVGEGYEQYF	TGTGCCAGCAGTTACTCGGTAGGGGAAGGCTACGAGCAGTACTTC
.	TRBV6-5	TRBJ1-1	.	CASATEGTEAFF	TGTGCCAGCGCGACAGAAGGAACTGAAGCTTTCTTT
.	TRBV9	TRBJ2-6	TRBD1	CASSALDRASSGANVLTF	TGTGCCAGCAGCGCTCTCGACAGGGCCTCATCTGGGGCCAACGTCCTGACTTTC
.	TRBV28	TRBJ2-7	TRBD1	CASIPVPGQGPYEQYF	TGTGCCAGCATTCCCGTCCCGGGACAGGGACCCTACGAGCAGTACTTC
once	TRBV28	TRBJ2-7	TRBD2	CASSLALSGGTYEQYF	TGTGCCAGCAGTCTCGCCCTTAGCGGGGGGACCTACGAGCAGTACTTC
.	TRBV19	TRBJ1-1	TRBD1	CASSPRGRSTEAFF	TGTGCCAGTAGCCCCAGGGGGCGCAGTACTGAAGCTTTCTTT